This section outlines one TCR beta chain sequence together with its context. Its antigen remains undetermined. Within one base of it there is no much larger clone, and no base qualities were kept. This record belongs to a study of Ad26.COV2.S vaccination and SARS-CoV-2 variants listed by TCRdb under 2021. For context, the study as a whole: Vaccine-arm donors came from COV1001, a multicentre, randomized, double-blind, placebo-controlled phase I-IIa trial of Ad26.COV2.S in healthy adults. Dosing of Ad26.COV2.S was intramuscular, at either 5x10^10 or 1x10^11 viral particles, delivered as one shot or as two shots spaced 56 days apart. TCRbeta repertoire sequencing served as the tool for gauging how specific and how broad the SARS-CoV-2-reactive T cell receptors were following Ad26.COV2.S vaccination. The TCR-sequenced set comprised roughly 30 samples: some 20 Ad26.COV2.S vaccine recipients, 5 placebo recipients and 8 SARS-CoV-2 convalescent individuals. Trial participants were randomized into five groups of five, in which low-dose or high-dose Ad26.COV2.S was given once or twice, or placebo was given on both occasions. Investigators remained blinded to trial group allocation during experiments and outcome assessment. Results and caveats for the whole study, not just this receptor: The study lacked the statistical power to compare responses across vaccine doses or regimens. Vaccine and placebo recipients had comparable non-spike TCR breadth, which fits with the vaccine containing only spike. Higher spike-specific TCR breadth was observed in Ad26.COV2.S recipients than in placebo recipients (P = 0.0014). It was noted by the authors that total T cell responses may have been underestimated by the TCR breadth and depth analyses. Substantial breadth of spike-specific CD8+ and CD4+ T cell responses was reported after vaccination.

Interpreted using the paper, the treatment or condition label stands for: around 19 received Ad26.COV2.S at low or high dose, single or two shots; a few received placebo; per-sample allocation not given. Repertoires of vaccine and placebo recipients were sequenced from samples taken on day 63 after the first injection. Between 29 July and 7 August 2020, Cohort 1b enrolled around 24 adults aged 18-55 years at one site in Boston, USA. Ad26.COV2.S was a replication-incompetent adenovirus type 26 vector that expressed a prefusion-stabilized SARS-CoV-2 spike protein derived from the original Wuhan strain. TCRbeta CDR3 regions were sequenced with the immunoSEQ Assay. After extraction, genomic DNA underwent amplification by bias-controlled multiplex PCR, followed by high-throughput sequencing. In the authors' own workflow: To quantify the absolute abundance of every unique TCRbeta CDR3 region, sequences were collapsed and filtered. T cell fraction was estimated by normalization of TCRbeta template counts to usable DNA, with usable DNA being measured through amplification of reference genes present in all nucleated cells. Repertoire TCRs were annotated as SARS-CoV-2-specific by exact matching of V gene, CDR3 amino acid sequence and J gene to a known reactive TCR set. The reference SARS-CoV-2 TCR set came from MIRA and was filtered for enrichment in COVID-19-positive ImmuneCODE repertoires, removing public or cross-reactive TCRs. Using the MIRA antigens, annotated TCRs were further analysed by specific ORF or by position within an ORF. Depth was the summed frequency of annotated unique rearrangements, while breadth was defined as annotated unique rearrangements over total unique productive rearrangements. Two-sided Wilcoxon rank-sum tests were applied when comparing TCR breadth between groups. Drawn from immuneACCESS, this table holds only the in-frame rearrangements with V and J called that TCRdb kept. Clones are partly lost; checked studies trace under half to an unresolved V gene and leave the rest unexplained. Clonal size and the V and J genes are those of that table, whereas D and trimming came from the DNA. Here the sample has approximately 400,000 clones; more than 75% occur a single time. Jointly, the top ten make up less than 4% of the sample.

The CDR3, cysteine through phenylalanine, is 12 amino acids long. Only the CDR3 DNA is retained, 36 bases long and in frame from the first base. Trimming removed 3 bases from V and 6 bases from J, leaving 9 bases between the germline ends. The germline V gene specifies SGHDN as CDR1 and FVKESK as CDR2. Here the sequenced sample was peripheral blood, taken in a trial of Ad26.COV2.S vaccine versus placebo. The clonotype originates from a person between 18 and 65 years old who received the Ad26.COV2.S COVID-19 vaccine or a placebo. The chain uses TRBV14 and TRBJ2-7; the D gene assignment is ambiguous. At the DNA level, the sequence is TGTGCCAGCAGCCAGGGTTTTGGCGAGCAGTACTTC. This gives the protein CASSQGFGEQYF.